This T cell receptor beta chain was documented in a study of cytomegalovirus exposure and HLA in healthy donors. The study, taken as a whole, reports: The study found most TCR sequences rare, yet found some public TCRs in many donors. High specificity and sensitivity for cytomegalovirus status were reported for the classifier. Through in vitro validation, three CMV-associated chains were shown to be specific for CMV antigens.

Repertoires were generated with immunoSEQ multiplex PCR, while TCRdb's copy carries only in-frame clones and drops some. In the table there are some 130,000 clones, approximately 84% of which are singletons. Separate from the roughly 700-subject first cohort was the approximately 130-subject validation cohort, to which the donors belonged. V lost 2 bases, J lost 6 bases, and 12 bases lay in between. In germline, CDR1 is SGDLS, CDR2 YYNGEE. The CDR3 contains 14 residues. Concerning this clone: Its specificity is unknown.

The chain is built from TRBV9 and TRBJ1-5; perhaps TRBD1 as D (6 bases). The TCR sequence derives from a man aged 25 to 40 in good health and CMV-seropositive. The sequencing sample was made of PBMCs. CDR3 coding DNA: TGTGCCAGCAGCGTGGAGCAGGGGAGTCAGCCCCAGCATTTT. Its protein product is CASSVEQGSQPQHF.